This TCR beta chain stems from a study of blood T cell repertoires in COVID-19. Overall study context: COVID-19 samples from acute and convalescent phases originated in the United States, Italy and Spain. Sources were T cells, B-cell-depleted T cells, or PBMCs; the material itself was cDNA or gDNA.

It was during active infection that Seattle patients were enrolled and then longitudinally followed. As originally analysed: For nucleated cells, counts were estimated from reference gene primer amplification. The assay was immunoSEQ multiplex PCR, and TCRdb's table has in-frame clones only and misses some. That table gives V, J and clone size, and the DNA gave D and trimming. The sample holds 330,000 or so clones, roughly 87% seen once. Looked up from germline, CDR1 is SGHTA and CDR2 is FQGTGA. The CDR3 contains 15 residues. V was clipped by 5 bases and J by 6 bases; unmatched bases: 8. The sample comprised peripheral blood. This chain uses TRBV7-3 with TRBJ2-2; TRBD1 matches at 8 bases. This receptor was identified in a man aged 25-45 years with COVID-19, enrolled during active disease. Written as DNA, the CDR3 is TGTGCCAGCAGCACGACAGGGGTGATGGCCGGGGAGCTGTTTTTT. It specifies CASSTTGVMAGELFF.